This T cell receptor beta chain was captured in a study of blood T cell repertoires in COVID-19. CDR1 and CDR2 (germline): SGHVS, FQNEAQ. Trimming shortened V by 1 base and J by 3 bases, and 13 bases separated the two germline ends. The length of the CDR3 is 15 residues. Clones were read by immunoSEQ multiplex PCR, and TCRdb kept only the in-frame ones, dropping some. The sample has 75,000 to 95,000 clones, 90% to 95% seen once. This rearrangement joins TRBV7-8 to TRBJ2-7, with D possibly matching TRBD2 (7 bases). Sequencing was done on a sample of peripheral blood. The source of this sequence is a man aged 60 to 69 with acute or convalescent COVID-19. The DNA of the CDR3 is TGTGCCAGCAGCTTAGAAGGAGGGGGGGGCTACGAGCAGTACTTC. It translates to CASSLEGGGGYEQYF.